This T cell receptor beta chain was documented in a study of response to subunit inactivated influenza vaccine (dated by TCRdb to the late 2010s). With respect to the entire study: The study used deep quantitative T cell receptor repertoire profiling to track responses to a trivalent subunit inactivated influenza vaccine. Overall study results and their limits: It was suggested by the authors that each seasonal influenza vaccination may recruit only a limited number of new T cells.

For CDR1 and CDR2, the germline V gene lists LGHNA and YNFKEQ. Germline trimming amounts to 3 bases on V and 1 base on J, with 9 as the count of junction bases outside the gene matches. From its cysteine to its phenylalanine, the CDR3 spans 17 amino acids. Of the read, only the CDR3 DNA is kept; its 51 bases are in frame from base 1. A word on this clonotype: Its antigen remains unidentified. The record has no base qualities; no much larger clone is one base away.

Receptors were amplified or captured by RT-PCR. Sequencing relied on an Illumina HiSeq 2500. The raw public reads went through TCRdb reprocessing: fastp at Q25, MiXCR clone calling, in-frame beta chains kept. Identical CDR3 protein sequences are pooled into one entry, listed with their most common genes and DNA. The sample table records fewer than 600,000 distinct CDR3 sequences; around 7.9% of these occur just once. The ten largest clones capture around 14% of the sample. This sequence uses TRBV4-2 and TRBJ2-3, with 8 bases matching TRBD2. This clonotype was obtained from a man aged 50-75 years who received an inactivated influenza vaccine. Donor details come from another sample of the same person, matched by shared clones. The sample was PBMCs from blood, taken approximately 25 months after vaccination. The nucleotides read TGTGCCAGCAGCCAGAATCCAGCGGGGGATGGCACAGATACGCAGTATTTT. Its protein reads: CASSQNPAGDGTDTQYF.